The following is a TCR beta chain sequence with its context. Its target is not known. Repertoires were generated with immunoSEQ multiplex PCR, while TCRdb's copy carries only in-frame clones and drops some. The sample consists of 2 million to 3 million clones, roughly nine tenths of them appearing once. Germline-derived CDR1 and CDR2 are MRHNA and SNTAGT. This CDR3 is built from 16 residues. Trimming left V 7 bases short and J 3 bases short, with 16 bases between. This entry belongs to a study of shared clonotypes between healthy human individuals. Study-level results: Generally, estimated richness proved larger in naive subsets than it did in memory subsets.

The chain is built from TRBV6-4 and TRBJ2-6, with a possible D match to TRBD2 (6 bases). Material: naive CD4+ T cells sorted from blood. The sample's subset: CD45RA+ positively selected. This TCR derives from a man younger than 35 in good health. CDR3: CASTVSLEGGANVLTF. In DNA form, the CDR3 reads TGTGCCAGCACGGTTAGCTTGGAGGGTGGGGCCAACGTCCTGACTTTC.